This TCR beta chain was recorded in a study of shared clonotypes between healthy human individuals. Study summary: The donors, two women and three men, were aged 18 to 49. Donors had three CD4 naive, three CD4 memory, two CD8 naive and one CD8 memory plate apiece.

Clones were sequenced by immunoSEQ multiplex PCR, and TCRdb holds only the in-frame ones, with some missing. The repertoire holds 2.3 million or so clones, with approximately 95% as singletons. The V gene lost 0 bases and the J gene lost 1 base, with 10 bases spanning the gap. The CDR3 consists of 15 residues. In germline, CDR1 is SGHRS, CDR2 YFSETQ. The study, taken as a whole, reports: Relative to clonotypes present in all four donors, those not shared had lower generation probabilities. The study generally estimated greater richness for naive than memory subsets.

There are a few counts of this clone. Its target is unknown. The clonotype was recovered from a man between 18 and 35 years old in good health. Some clones in this sample may be carry-over from other donors' samples. Source material: naive CD4+ T cells from PBMCs. Subset of the sample: CD45RA+ positively selected. The chain joins TRBV5-1 to TRBJ1-1; D unclear. The CDR3 sequence: CASSLAGRPNTEAFF. CDR3 nucleotide sequence: TGCGCCAGCAGCTTGGCCGGCCGCCCGAACACTGAAGCTTTCTTT.